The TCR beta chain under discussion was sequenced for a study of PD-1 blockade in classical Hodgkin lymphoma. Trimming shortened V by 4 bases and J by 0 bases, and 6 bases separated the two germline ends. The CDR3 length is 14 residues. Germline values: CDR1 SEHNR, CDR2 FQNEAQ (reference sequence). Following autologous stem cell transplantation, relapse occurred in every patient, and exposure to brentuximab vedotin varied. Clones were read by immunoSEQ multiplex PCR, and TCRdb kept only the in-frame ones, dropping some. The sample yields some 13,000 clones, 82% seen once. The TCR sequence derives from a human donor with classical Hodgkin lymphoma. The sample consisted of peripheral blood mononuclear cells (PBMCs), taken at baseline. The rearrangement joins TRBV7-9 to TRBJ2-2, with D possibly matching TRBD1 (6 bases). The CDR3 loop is CASSWDTNTGELFF. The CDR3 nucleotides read TGTGCCAGCAGCTGGGACACGAACACCGGGGAGCTGTTTTTT.